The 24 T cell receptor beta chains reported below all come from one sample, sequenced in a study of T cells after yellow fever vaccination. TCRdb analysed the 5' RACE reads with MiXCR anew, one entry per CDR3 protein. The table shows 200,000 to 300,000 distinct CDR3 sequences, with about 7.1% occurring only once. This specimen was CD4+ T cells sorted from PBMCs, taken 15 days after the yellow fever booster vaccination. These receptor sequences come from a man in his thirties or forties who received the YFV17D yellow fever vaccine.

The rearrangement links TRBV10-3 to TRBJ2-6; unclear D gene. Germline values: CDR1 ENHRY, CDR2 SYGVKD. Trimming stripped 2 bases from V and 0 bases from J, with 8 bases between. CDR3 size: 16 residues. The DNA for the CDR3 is TGTGCCATCAGTGAGAGGGCTACCTCTGGGGCCAACGTCCTGACTTTC. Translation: CAISERATSGANVLTF.

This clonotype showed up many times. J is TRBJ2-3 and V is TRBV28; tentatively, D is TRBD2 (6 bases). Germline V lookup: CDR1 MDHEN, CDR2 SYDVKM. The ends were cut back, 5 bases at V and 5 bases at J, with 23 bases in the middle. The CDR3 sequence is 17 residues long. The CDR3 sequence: CASSPPVDPGAKDTQYF. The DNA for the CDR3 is TGTGCCAGCAGTCCTCCGGTCGATCCGGGAGCGAAAGATACGCAGTATTTT.

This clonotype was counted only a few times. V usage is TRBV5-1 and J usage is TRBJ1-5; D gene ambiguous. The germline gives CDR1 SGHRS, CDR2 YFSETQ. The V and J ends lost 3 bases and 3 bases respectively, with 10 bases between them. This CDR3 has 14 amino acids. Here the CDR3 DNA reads TGCGCCAGCAGCTATGGCCACGCCAATCAGCCCCAGCATTTT. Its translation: CASSYGHANQPQHF.

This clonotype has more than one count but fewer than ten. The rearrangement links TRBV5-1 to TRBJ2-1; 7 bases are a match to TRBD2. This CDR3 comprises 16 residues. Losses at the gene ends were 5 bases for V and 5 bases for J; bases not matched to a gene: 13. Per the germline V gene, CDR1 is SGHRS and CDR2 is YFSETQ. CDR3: CASSSGLPITNNEQFF. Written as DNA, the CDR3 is TGCGCCAGCAGTTCGGGACTACCCATTACAAACAATGAGCAGTTCTTC.

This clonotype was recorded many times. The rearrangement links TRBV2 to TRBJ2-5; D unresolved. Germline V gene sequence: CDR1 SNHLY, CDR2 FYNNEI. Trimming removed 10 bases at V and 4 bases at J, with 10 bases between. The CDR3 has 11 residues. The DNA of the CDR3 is TGTGCCAAAAGACAAGTAGAGACCCAGTACTTC. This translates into CAKRQVETQYF.

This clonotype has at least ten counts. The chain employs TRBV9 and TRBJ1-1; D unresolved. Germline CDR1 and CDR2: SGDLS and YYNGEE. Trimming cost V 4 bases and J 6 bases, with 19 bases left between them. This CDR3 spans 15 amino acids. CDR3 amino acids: CASSPWTSLGAEAFF. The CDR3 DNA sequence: TGTGCCAGCAGCCCATGGACGTCCCTTGGAGCTGAAGCTTTCTTT.

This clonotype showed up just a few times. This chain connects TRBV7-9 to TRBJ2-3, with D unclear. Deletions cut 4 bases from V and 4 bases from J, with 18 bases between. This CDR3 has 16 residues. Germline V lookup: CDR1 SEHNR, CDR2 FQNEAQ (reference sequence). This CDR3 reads CASSSKTGSQADTQYF. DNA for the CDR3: TGTGCCAGCAGCTCAAAAACGGGCTCCCAAGCAGATACGCAGTATTTT.

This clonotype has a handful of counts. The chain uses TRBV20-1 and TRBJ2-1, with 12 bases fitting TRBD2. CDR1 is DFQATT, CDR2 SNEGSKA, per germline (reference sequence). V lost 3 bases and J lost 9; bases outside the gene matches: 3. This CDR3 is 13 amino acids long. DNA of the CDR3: TGCAGTGCTAGCGGACTAGCGGGAATTGAGCAGTTCTTC. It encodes CSASGLAGIEQFF.

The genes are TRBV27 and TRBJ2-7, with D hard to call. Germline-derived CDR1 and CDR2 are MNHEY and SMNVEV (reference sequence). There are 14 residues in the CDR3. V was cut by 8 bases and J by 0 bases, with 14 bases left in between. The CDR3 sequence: CASAYGTASYEQYF. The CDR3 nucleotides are TGTGCCAGCGCTTATGGAACAGCCTCCTACGAGCAGTACTTC.

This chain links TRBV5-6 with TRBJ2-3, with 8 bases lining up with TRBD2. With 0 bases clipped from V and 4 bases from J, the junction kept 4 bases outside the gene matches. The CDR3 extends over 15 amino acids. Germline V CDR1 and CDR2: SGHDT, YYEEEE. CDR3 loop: CASSLDGRAADTQYF. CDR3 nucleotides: TGTGCCAGCAGCTTGGACGGGAGGGCCGCAGATACGCAGTATTTT.

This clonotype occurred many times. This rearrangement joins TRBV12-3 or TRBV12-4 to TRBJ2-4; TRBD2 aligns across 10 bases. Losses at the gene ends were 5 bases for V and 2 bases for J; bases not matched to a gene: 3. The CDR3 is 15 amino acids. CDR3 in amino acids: CASSPSGSTKNIQYF. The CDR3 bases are TGTGCCAGCAGTCCTAGCGGGAGCACCAAAAACATTCAGTACTTC.

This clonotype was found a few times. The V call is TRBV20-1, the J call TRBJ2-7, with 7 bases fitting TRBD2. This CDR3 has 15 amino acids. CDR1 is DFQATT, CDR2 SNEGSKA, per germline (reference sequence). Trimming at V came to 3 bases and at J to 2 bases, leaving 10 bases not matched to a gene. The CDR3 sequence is CSASGPGGSTYEQYF. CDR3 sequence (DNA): TGCAGTGCTAGCGGACCGGGCGGGAGCACCTACGAGCAGTACTTC.

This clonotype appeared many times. DNA for the CDR3: TGCAGTGCTAGCCTGACAGGGGAAGGGGAAAAACTGTTTTTT. Its protein is CSASLTGEGEKLFF. The chain joins TRBV20-1 to TRBJ1-4; 8 nucleotides agree with TRBD1. This CDR3 has 14 amino acids. Per germline, CDR1 DFQATT and CDR2 SNEGSKA (reference sequence). Losses at the gene ends were 3 bases for V and 8 bases for J; bases not matched to a gene: 8.

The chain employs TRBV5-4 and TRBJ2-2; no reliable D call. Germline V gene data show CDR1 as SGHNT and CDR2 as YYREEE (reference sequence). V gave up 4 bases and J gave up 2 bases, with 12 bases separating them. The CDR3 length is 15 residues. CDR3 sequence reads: CASSPSGSNTGELFF. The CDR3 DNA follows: TGTGCCAGCAGCCCTTCTGGAAGTAACACCGGGGAGCTGTTTTTT.

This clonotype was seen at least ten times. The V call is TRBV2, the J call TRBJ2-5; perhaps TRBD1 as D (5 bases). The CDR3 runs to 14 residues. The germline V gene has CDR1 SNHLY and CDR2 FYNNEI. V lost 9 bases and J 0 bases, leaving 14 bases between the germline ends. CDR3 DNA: TGTGCCAGTCTAGAGAGGACATACCAAGAGACCCAGTACTTC. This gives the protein CASLERTYQETQYF.

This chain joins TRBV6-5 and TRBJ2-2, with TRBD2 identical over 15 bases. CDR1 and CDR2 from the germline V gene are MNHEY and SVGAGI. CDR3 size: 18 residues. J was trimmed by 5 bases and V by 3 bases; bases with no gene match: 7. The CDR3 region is CASSYPGLAGGRTGELFF. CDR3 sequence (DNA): TGTGCCAGCAGTTATCCGGGACTAGCGGGAGGACGAACCGGGGAGCTGTTTTTT.

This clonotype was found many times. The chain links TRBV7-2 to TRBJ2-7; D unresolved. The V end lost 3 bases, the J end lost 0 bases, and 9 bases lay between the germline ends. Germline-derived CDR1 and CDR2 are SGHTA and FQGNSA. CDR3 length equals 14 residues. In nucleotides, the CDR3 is TGTGCCAGCAGCTTGGACCGTTACTCCTACGAGCAGTACTTC. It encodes CASSLDRYSYEQYF.

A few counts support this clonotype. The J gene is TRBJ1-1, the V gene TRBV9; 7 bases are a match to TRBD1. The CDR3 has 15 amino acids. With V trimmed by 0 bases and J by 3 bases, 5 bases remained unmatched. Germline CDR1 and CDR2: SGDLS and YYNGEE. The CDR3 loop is CASSVESQGDTEAFF. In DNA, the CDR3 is TGTGCCAGCAGCGTAGAGTCCCAGGGGGACACTGAAGCTTTCTTT. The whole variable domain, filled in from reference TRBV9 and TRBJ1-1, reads DSGVTQTPKHLITATGQRVTLRCSPRSGDLSVYWYQQSLDQGLQFLIQYYNGEERAKGNILERFSAQQFPDLHSELNLSSLELGDSALYFCASSVESQGDTEAFFGQGTRLTVV.

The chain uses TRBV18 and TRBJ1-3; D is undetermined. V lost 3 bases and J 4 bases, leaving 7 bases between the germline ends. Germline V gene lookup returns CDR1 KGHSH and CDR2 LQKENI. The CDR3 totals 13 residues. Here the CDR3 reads CASSPWQGNTIYF. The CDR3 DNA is TGTGCCAGCTCACCTTGGCAGGGAAACACCATATATTTT.

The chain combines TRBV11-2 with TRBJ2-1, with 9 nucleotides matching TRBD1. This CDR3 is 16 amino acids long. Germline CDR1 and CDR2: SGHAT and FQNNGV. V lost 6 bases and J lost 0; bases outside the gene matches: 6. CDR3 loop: CASRAPGQGSYNEQFF. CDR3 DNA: TGTGCCAGCAGGGCACCGGGACAGGGCTCCTACAATGAGCAGTTCTTC.

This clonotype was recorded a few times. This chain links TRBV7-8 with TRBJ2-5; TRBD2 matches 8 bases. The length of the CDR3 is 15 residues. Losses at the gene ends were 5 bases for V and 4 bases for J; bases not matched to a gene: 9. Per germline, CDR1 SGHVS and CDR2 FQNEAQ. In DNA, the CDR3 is TGTGCCAGCAGCCGGGGGGGGGCCGGTGTAGAGACCCAGTACTTC. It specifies CASSRGGAGVETQYF.

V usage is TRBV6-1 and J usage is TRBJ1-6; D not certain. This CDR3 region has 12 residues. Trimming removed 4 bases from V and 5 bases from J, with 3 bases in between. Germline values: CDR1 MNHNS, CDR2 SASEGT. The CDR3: CASSVNNSPLHF. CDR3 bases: TGTGCCAGCAGTGTTAATAATTCACCCCTCCACTTT.

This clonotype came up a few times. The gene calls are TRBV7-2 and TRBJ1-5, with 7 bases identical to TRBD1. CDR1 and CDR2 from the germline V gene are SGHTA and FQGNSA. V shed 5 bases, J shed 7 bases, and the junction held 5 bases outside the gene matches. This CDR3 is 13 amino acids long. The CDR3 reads CASSPMGQQPQHF. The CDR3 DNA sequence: TGTGCCAGCAGCCCAATGGGACAGCAGCCCCAGCATTTT.

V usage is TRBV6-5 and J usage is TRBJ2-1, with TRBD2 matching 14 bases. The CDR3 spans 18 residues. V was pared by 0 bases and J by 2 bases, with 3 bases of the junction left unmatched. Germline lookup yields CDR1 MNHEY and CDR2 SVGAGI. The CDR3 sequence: CASSYSGLAGVPYNEQFF. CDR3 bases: TGTGCCAGCAGTTACTCGGGACTAGCGGGAGTACCCTACAATGAGCAGTTCTTC.